What follows is one T cell receptor beta chain and its context. The data were taken from a study of cytomegalovirus exposure and HLA in healthy donors. The PCR employed 60 Vbeta primers together with 13 Jbeta primers. The table came from immunoSEQ multiplex PCR; TCRdb's copy has only in-frame clones and leaves some out. Among some 120,000 clones listed, about 80% were seen once. The ends lost 1 base at V and 4 bases at J; junction bases unmatched: 3. The CDR3 loop spans 14 amino acids. Germline V gives CDR1 SGHKS, CDR2 YYEKEE (reference sequence). The V call is TRBV5-5, the J call TRBJ2-3; 7 bases are a match to TRBD1. The source of this sequence is a man aged 35 to 55 in good health and CMV-seronegative. Sequencing was performed on PBMCs. In DNA, the CDR3 is TGTGCCAGCAGCTTGACAGGGGTATCAGATACGCAGTATTTT. Translating it yields CASSLTGVSDTQYF.